This T cell receptor (beta chain) was sequenced during a study of blood T cell repertoires in COVID-19. In the authors' workflow: Nucleated cell counts were estimated from reference gene primer amplification. The protocol was immunoSEQ multiplex PCR, while the TCRdb copy is restricted to in-frame clones and leaves out a portion. From that table come the V and J calls and clone size; the DNA was used to work out D and trimming. The data show 80,000 or so clones, around 80% seen once. This clone has a single count. The CDR3 runs 16 residues. Looked up from germline, CDR1 is MNHEY and CDR2 is SMNVEV (reference sequence). V shed 6 bases and J 4 bases; nucleotides not matched to a gene: 8.

Specimen: peripheral blood. The source is a man aged 55-75 years with acute or convalescent COVID-19. This sequence joins TRBV27 and TRBJ2-4, with 11 nucleotides matching TRBD2. The CDR3 sequence: CASSRSGGASKNIQYF. CDR3 nucleotide sequence: TGTGCCAGCAGCCGTAGCGGGGGGGCCTCGAAAAACATTCAGTACTTC.